The source of this T cell receptor beta chain is a study of CD8+ T cells in alopecia areata. The wider study: The investigators scored severity in treated patients by the percentage of affected scalp area. Study-wide points: In patients, TCRs were shared less clearly than in mice, and HLA may possibly be involved.

Comment on this clone: Its antigen is not known.

The V gene's germline CDR1 is SQVTM and CDR2 ANQGSEA. CDR3 length equals 14 residues. V dropped 6 bases and J dropped 7; count of bases not matched to a gene: 11. Treatment given: oral pan-JAK inhibitor, 5-10 mg twice daily. Once RNA had been extracted, it was reverse transcribed into cDNA to act as the sequencing template. The assay was immunoSEQ multiplex PCR, and TCRdb's table has in-frame clones only and misses some. Here the sample spans some 130,000 clones, around 56% being singletons. This receptor was identified in a human donor with alopecia areata. Sequenced here: CD4+ T cells sorted from blood, sampled at week 4, from a patient treated with tofacitinib. The genes are TRBV29-1 and TRBJ1-5; the match to TRBD1 covers 8 bases. This CDR3 is CSVLAQGAGQPQHF. CDR3 DNA sequence: TGCAGCGTCCTCGCCCAGGGGGCCGGACAGCCCCAGCATTTT.